These 30 T cell receptor beta chains were all obtained from the same sample, sequenced in a study of naive and memory T cell subsets. Two oligonucleotides, mixed equimolar, formed the beta constant-region primer covering TRBC1 and TRBC2. TCRdb itself ran the UMI-ligation and nested PCR reads through MiXCR, one entry per CDR3 protein. The sample records approximately 2,800 distinct CDR3 sequences, approximately 7% being singletons. Sequencing used effector memory CD8+ T cells from blood. The subset here: effector memory, CD45RA- CD27-. Source of these receptors: a human donor in good health.

This clonotype has more than one count but fewer than ten. The V call is TRBV4-1, the J call TRBJ2-7, with a weak D call TRBD2 (6 bases). The CDR3 has 14 amino acids. Germline values: CDR1 MGHRA, CDR2 YSYEKL. V gave up 1 base and J gave up 7 bases, with 14 bases separating them. The DNA for the CDR3 is TGCGCCAGCAGCCAAGGCGTGGGGGGAGGAGAGCAGTACTTC. Protein: CASSQGVGGGEQYF.

This clonotype was found many times. This chain joins TRBV28 and TRBJ2-2; D is unresolved. Trimming took 6 bases from V and 6 from J, leaving 26 bases between them. Per the germline V gene, CDR1 is MDHEN and CDR2 is SYDVKM. The CDR3 runs to 18 residues. The CDR3 DNA follows: TGTGCCAGCAGCTCCGACCTCATGACTGGAGTAGGGTCCGGGGAGCTGTTTTTT. Its translation: CASSSDLMTGVGSGELFF.

This clonotype was seen a few times. A much larger clone sits a single nucleotide away, making a read error possible. The chain combines TRBV9 with TRBJ2-1; 11 bases agree with TRBD2. V shed 4 bases and J 4 bases; nucleotides not matched to a gene: 4. The CDR3 extends over 15 amino acids. Germline assignment: CDR1 SGDLS and CDR2 YYNGEE. CDR3 sequence: CASSPRTSGYNEQFF. As DNA, the CDR3 is TGTGCCAGCAGCCCCCGGACTAGCGGGTACAATGAGCAGTTCTTC.

The V and J genes are TRBV27 and TRBJ1-4; D is undetermined. Germline CDR1 MNHEY, CDR2 SMNVEV (reference sequence). The CDR3 runs to 14 residues. Between the trimmed V and J ends, which lost 0 bases and 8 bases, there was a span of 10 bases. CDR3 nucleotides: TGTGCCAGCAGTTTATCAGCGGCACAGGAAAAACTGTTTTTT. Translation: CASSLSAAQEKLFF.

This clonotype showed up just a few times. The V call is TRBV2, the J call TRBJ2-2, with 8 bases identical to TRBD2. V trimming: 5 bases; J trimming: 8 bases; junction bases outside the gene matches: 10. Germline CDR1 reads SNHLY; CDR2 reads FYNNEI. This CDR3 is built from 15 residues. CDR3 nucleotide sequence: TGTGCCAGCAGTAGCGGGAGAATTAGCCCGGGGGAGCTGTTTTTT. It translates to CASSSGRISPGELFF.

In its sample, this clonotype was seen a few times. The V call is TRBV6-5, the J call TRBJ1-1; TRBD1 matches at 7 bases. J was trimmed by 0 bases and V by 2 bases; bases with no gene match: 12. The CDR3 has 18 residues. Germline CDR1 is MNHEY and CDR2 is SVGAGI. The CDR3 sequence is CASSYRGGTVYLNTEAFF. DNA for the CDR3: TGTGCCAGCAGTTACCGCGGCGGGACAGTGTACTTGAACACTGAAGCTTTCTTT.

This clonotype showed up just a few times. This chain connects TRBV5-1 to TRBJ2-1; D not certain. The germline V gene has CDR1 SGHRS and CDR2 YFSETQ. The CDR3 consists of 14 residues. V lost 10 bases and J 6 bases, leaving 20 bases between the germline ends. The CDR3 DNA follows: TGCGCCTGCCGTCAGGAGAGGTTAGGCAATGAGCAGTTCTTC. This gives the protein CACRQERLGNEQFF.

This chain uses TRBV11-2 with TRBJ1-2; D gene ambiguous. The germline CDR1 and CDR2 sequences are SGHAT and FQNNGV. With 1 base removed from V and 7 bases from J, the gap between germline ends came to 10 bases. The CDR3 has 13 residues. The CDR3 loop is CASSLGTGFGYTF. DNA for the CDR3: TGTGCCAGCAGCTTAGGGACGGGATTTGGCTACACCTTC.

The chain links TRBV19 to TRBJ1-1; the D is unclear. Trimming cost V 5 bases and J 4 bases, with 8 bases left between them. The CDR3 length is 12 residues. Germline V gives CDR1 LNHDA, CDR2 SQIVND (reference sequence). The CDR3 protein is CASSPSPTEAFF. CDR3 in DNA: TGTGCCAGTAGTCCCAGTCCCACTGAAGCTTTCTTT.

This chain links TRBV4-1 with TRBJ2-3; 7 nucleotides line up with TRBD2. Germline CDR1 is MGHRA and CDR2 is YSYEKL. This CDR3 comprises 16 residues. With 3 bases clipped from V and 5 bases from J, the junction kept 11 bases outside the gene matches. In nucleotides, the CDR3 is TGCGCCAGCAGCCAGGTTTGGGAGGGAGTGATAGATACGCAGTATTTT. Its translation: CASSQVWEGVIDTQYF.

This clonotype was seen only a few times. The rearrangement links TRBV4-3 to TRBJ2-3; possible D gene TRBD2, 6 bases. This CDR3 has 18 amino acids. Trimming took 0 bases from V and 4 from J, leaving 20 bases between them. Germline CDR1 is LGHNA and CDR2 is YSLEER. The CDR3 sequence: CASSQEGLVGSGADTQYF. In DNA, the CDR3 is TGCGCCAGCAGCCAAGAAGGTCTTGTCGGGAGTGGGGCAGATACGCAGTATTTT.

The gene calls are TRBV29-1 and TRBJ1-4; D remains ambiguous. Trimming took off 3 bases at V and 4 bases at J, with 3 bases between the two ends. The CDR3 has 11 residues. CDR1 is SQVTM, CDR2 ANQGSEA, per germline. The CDR3 region has the DNA TGCAGCGTTGACGATAATGAAAAACTGTTTTTT. Encoded protein: CSVDDNEKLFF. Supplemented by reference TRBV29-1 and TRBJ1-4, the full variable domain reads SAVISQKPSRDICQRGTSLTIQCQVDSQVTMMFWYRQQPGQSLTLIATANQGSEATYESGFVIDKFPISRPNLTFSTLTVSNMSPEDSSIYLCSVDDNEKLFFGSGTQLSVL.

In this sample, this clonotype turned up many times. This chain links TRBV29-1 with TRBJ2-7; 7 bases line up with TRBD2. This CDR3 region has 12 residues. Per germline, CDR1 SQVTM and CDR2 ANQGSEA. The V gene end was trimmed by 4 bases and the J gene end by 3 bases; junction bases not matched to a gene: 3. The CDR3 coding sequence is TGCAGCGTTGTGTCTAGCGGCTACGAGCAGTACTTC. The encoded protein is CSVVSSGYEQYF.

The chain is built from TRBV4-3 and TRBJ1-5; D gene ambiguous. The CDR3 contains 13 residues. The germline V gene encodes CDR1 LGHNA and CDR2 YSLEER. V was cut by 0 bases and J by 6 bases, with 6 bases left in between. CDR3 bases: TGCGCCAGCAGCCAAGATCGCGGTCAGCCCCAGCATTTT. Encoded protein: CASSQDRGQPQHF.

This clonotype showed up just a few times. The chain recombines TRBV2 with TRBJ2-4; TRBD2 matches at 8 bases. In germline, CDR1 is SNHLY, CDR2 FYNNEI. J gave up 13 bases and V 1 base, and 6 bases lay outside the gene matches. This CDR3 comprises 13 residues. Here the CDR3 reads CASSEEELADQYF. CDR3 DNA: TGTGCCAGCAGTGAAGAAGAACTAGCGGACCAGTACTTC.

This rearrangement joins TRBV12-3 or TRBV12-4 to TRBJ2-5; D call uncertain. The CDR3 consists of 13 residues. Trimming left V 3 bases short and J 0 bases short, with 5 bases between. The CDR3 here is CASSFRYQETQYF. Here the CDR3 DNA reads TGTGCCAGCAGTTTCCGATACCAAGAGACCCAGTACTTC.

The chain couples TRBV6-5 to TRBJ1-2; 9 positions match TRBD1. Germline assignment: CDR1 MNHEY and CDR2 SVGAGI. CDR3 length: 14 amino acids. The trim removed 6 bases at V and 3 bases at J, leaving 5 bases unmatched. For the CDR3, the DNA is TGTGCCAGCAGACGACAGGGGGTCCACTATGGCTACACCTTC. The encoded protein is CASRRQGVHYGYTF.

The chain joins TRBV3-1 to TRBJ1-3; D not resolved. V gave up 2 bases and J gave up 0 bases, with 8 bases separating them. This CDR3 spans 15 amino acids. The germline V gene encodes CDR1 LGHDT and CDR2 YNNKEL (reference sequence). CDR3 DNA: TGTGCCAGCAGCCAAACCGGGAGCTCTGGAAACACCATATATTTT. Protein: CASSQTGSSGNTIYF.

This clonotype occurred a few times. This sequence joins TRBV25-1 and TRBJ2-3; weak D call: TRBD2 (5 bases). CDR3 length equals 17 residues. The V gene lost 3 bases and the J gene lost 1 base, with 17 bases spanning the gap. The germline V gene has CDR1 MGHDK and CDR2 SYGVNS. CDR3 sequence: CASSDRRQNIRTDTQYF. As DNA, the CDR3 is TGTGCCAGCAGTGACCGGAGGCAGAACATCCGCACAGATACGCAGTATTTT.

This clonotype was seen at least ten times. The chain couples TRBV4-2 to TRBJ2-7; possible D gene TRBD2, 6 bases. Trimming took off 0 bases at V and 2 bases at J, with 11 bases between the two ends. Germline values: CDR1 LGHNA, CDR2 YNFKEQ. The CDR3 is 15 residues long. The CDR3 sequence is CASSQDRERAYEQYF. CDR3 bases: TGTGCCAGCAGCCAAGACAGGGAGCGGGCCTACGAGCAGTACTTC.

The V and J genes are TRBV15 and TRBJ2-3, with TRBD2 matching over 11 bases. There are 17 residues in the CDR3. V was clipped by 3 bases and J by 3 bases; unmatched bases: 8. Looked up from germline, CDR1 is LNHNV and CDR2 is YYDKDF (reference sequence). The CDR3 DNA reads as TGTGCCACCAGCAGCCGGCAACTAGCGGGAGTGACAGATACGCAGTATTTT. Its protein product is CATSSRQLAGVTDTQYF.

The chain couples TRBV20-1 to TRBJ2-7; D possibly uses TRBD1 or TRBD2 (5 bases each). The CDR3 is 14 amino acids. Germline V CDR1 and CDR2: DFQATT, SNEGSKA (reference sequence). V was clipped by 0 bases and J by 2 bases, with 11 bases between them. In DNA, the CDR3 is TGCAGTGCTAGAGATTACGGGGACCCCTACGAGCAGTACTTC. This gives the protein CSARDYGDPYEQYF.

This clonotype was observed a few times. The genes are TRBV6-1 and TRBJ2-3; D ambiguous. The V and J ends lost 4 bases and 1 base respectively, with 15 bases between them. Germline CDR1 reads MNHNS; CDR2 reads SASEGT. The CDR3 is made up of 16 amino acids. The chain's CDR3 is CASSGVNFLGTDTQYF. The CDR3 DNA sequence: TGTGCCAGCAGTGGCGTCAATTTTCTAGGCACAGATACGCAGTATTTT.

This clonotype has ten or more counts. The V gene is TRBV7-9, the J gene TRBJ2-7; 8 bases map to TRBD1. Losses at the gene ends were 5 bases for V and 2 bases for J; bases not matched to a gene: 2. From germline, CDR1 is SEHNR and CDR2 FQNEAQ (reference sequence). The CDR3 length is 13 residues. CDR3 bases: TGTGCCAGCAGCGGCAGGGGGCCCTACGAGCAGTACTTC. Translating it yields CASSGRGPYEQYF.

This clonotype was seen only a few times. The CDR3 DNA reads as TGTGCCAGCAGCTGGGGACTAGCGGGAGGAAAGGGGAATGAGCAGTTCTTC. It specifies CASSWGLAGGKGNEQFF. The chain couples TRBV5-6 to TRBJ2-1; 15 bases map to TRBD2. V shed 3 bases, J shed 7 bases, and the junction held 8 bases outside the gene matches. This CDR3 has 17 amino acids. Germline CDR1 is SGHDT and CDR2 is YYEEEE. Using reference TRBV5-6 and TRBJ2-1 for the parts outside the CDR3, the full variable domain is DAGVTQSPTHLIKTRGQQVTLRCSPKSGHDTVSWYQQALGQGPQFIFQYYEEEERQRGNFPDRFSGHQFPNYSSELNVNALLLGDSALYLCASSWGLAGGKGNEQFFGPGTRLTVL.

This clonotype came up a few times. This chain links TRBV3-1 with TRBJ2-7; tentatively, D is TRBD1 or TRBD2 (6 bases each). Germline V gene sequence: CDR1 LGHDT, CDR2 YNNKEL (reference sequence). Trimming removed 1 base from V and 2 bases from J, with 24 bases in between. The CDR3 runs to 19 residues. CDR3 bases: TGTGCCAGCAGCCAAGTCCCGGGGGCAAGAATCACTAACACCTACGAGCAGTACTTC. It codes for CASSQVPGARITNTYEQYF.

This clonotype was seen a few times. This chain joins TRBV11-2 and TRBJ2-1, with a possible D match to TRBD2 (6 bases). The germline V gene has CDR1 SGHAT and CDR2 FQNNGV. The CDR3 is 13 amino acids. V was cut by 2 bases and J by 6 bases, with 8 bases left in between. This CDR3 is CASSLSGPNEQFF. The DNA of the CDR3 is TGTGCCAGCAGCTTAAGCGGGCCCAATGAGCAGTTCTTC.

This chain uses TRBV7-9 with TRBJ2-6, with TRBD1 matching 8 bases. CDR1 is SEHNR, CDR2 FQNEAQ, per germline (reference sequence). Germline trimming cut 6 bases from V and 4 bases from J; bases unmatched to any gene: 8. CDR3 size: 16 residues. The CDR3 DNA is TGTGCCAGCAGGGCCGGGACAGGCTCCGGGGCCAACGTCCTGACTTTC. It specifies CASRAGTGSGANVLTF.

This clonotype was observed many times. The chain combines TRBV5-1 with TRBJ2-7, with 10 bases identical to TRBD2. The CDR3 runs 13 residues. Germline V gives CDR1 SGHRS, CDR2 YFSETQ. The V and J ends lost 9 bases and 1 base, in that order; junction bases with no gene match: 4. DNA of the CDR3: TGCGCCACACGGACTAGCGGATCCTACGAGCAGTACTTC. This sequence encodes CATRTSGSYEQYF.

This clonotype was found a few times. This rearrangement joins TRBV7-9 to TRBJ2-3, with a weak D call TRBD2 (5 bases). Germline V CDR1 and CDR2: SEHNR, FQNEAQ (reference sequence). The CDR3 sequence is 11 residues long. Trimming shortened V by 5 bases and J by 11 bases, and 11 bases separated the two germline ends. CDR3 residues: CASSRVGVQYF. The CDR3 DNA sequence: TGTGCCAGCAGCCGGGTCGGGGTGCAGTATTTT.